These 5 T cell receptor beta chains came from one sample sequenced in a study of technical replicates of blood from several donors. Measured with immunoSEQ multiplex PCR; TCRdb has only the in-frame clones, and not every one. The table lists under 85,000 clones, 90% to 95% of them singletons. The specimen was T cells isolated from PBMCs. The receptors were gathered from a human donor in good health.

This rearrangement joins TRBV28 to TRBJ1-6; 7 bases map to TRBD1. V trimming: 6 bases; J trimming: 8 bases; junction bases outside the gene matches: 16. The CDR3 is 17 amino acids. From germline, CDR1 is MDHEN and CDR2 SYDVKM. CDR3 residues: CASSSGTVSGSDSPLHF. DNA of the CDR3: TGTGCCAGCAGCTCCGGGACAGTATCCGGATCGGATTCACCCCTCCACTTT.

The genes are TRBV6-5 and TRBJ2-1; 8 nucleotides line up with TRBD2. Germline V gives CDR1 MNHEY, CDR2 SVGAGI. The CDR3 has 15 amino acids. J was trimmed by 4 bases and V by 5 bases; bases with no gene match: 7. The CDR3 DNA is TGTGCCAGCAGTCCCAGCGGGAGTGGTTACAATGAGCAGTTCTTC. This translates into CASSPSGSGYNEQFF.

The chain is built from TRBV19 and TRBJ1-5; 7 bases are shared with TRBD1. After removal of 3 bases from V and 6 bases from J, the junction contained 5 bases not matched to a gene. The CDR3 has 14 residues. Germline V gives CDR1 LNHDA, CDR2 SQIVND (reference sequence). Here the CDR3 reads CASSIQGVGQPQHF. DNA of the CDR3: TGTGCCAGTAGTATTCAGGGGGTCGGTCAGCCCCAGCATTTT. The whole variable domain, remainder taken from reference TRBV19 and TRBJ1-5, is DGGITQSPKYLFRKEGQNVTLSCEQNLNHDAMYWYRQDPGQGLRLIYYSQIVNDFQKGDIAEGYSVSREKKESFPLTVTSAQKNPTAFYLCASSIQGVGQPQHFGDGTRLSIL.

The V gene is TRBV18, the J gene TRBJ2-7; TRBD1 might be the D (5 bases). CDR1 is KGHSH and CDR2 is LQKENI in the germline V gene. The CDR3 runs to 14 residues. The V gene lost 2 bases and the J gene lost 2 bases, with 10 bases spanning the gap. The CDR3 coding sequence is TGTGCCAGCTCACCAGTATCACAGGCCTACGAGCAGTACTTC. It is translated as CASSPVSQAYEQYF. Using reference TRBV18 and TRBJ2-7 for the parts outside the CDR3, the full variable domain is NAGVMQNPRHLVRRRGQEARLRCSPMKGHSHVYWYRQLPEEGLKFMVYLQKENIIDESGMPKERFSAEFPKEGPSILRIQQVVRGDSAAYFCASSPVSQAYEQYFGPGTRLTVT.

This chain uses TRBV11-3 with TRBJ2-7, with 7 bases identical to TRBD1. CDR3 length: 14 amino acids. The junction had 7 bases not matched to a gene; V was cut back by 5 bases and J by 3 bases. The germline V gene encodes CDR1 SGHNT and CDR2 YENEEA. The CDR3 sequence: CASSLWTGDYEQYF. DNA for the CDR3: TGTGCCAGCAGCCTATGGACAGGAGACTACGAGCAGTACTTC.